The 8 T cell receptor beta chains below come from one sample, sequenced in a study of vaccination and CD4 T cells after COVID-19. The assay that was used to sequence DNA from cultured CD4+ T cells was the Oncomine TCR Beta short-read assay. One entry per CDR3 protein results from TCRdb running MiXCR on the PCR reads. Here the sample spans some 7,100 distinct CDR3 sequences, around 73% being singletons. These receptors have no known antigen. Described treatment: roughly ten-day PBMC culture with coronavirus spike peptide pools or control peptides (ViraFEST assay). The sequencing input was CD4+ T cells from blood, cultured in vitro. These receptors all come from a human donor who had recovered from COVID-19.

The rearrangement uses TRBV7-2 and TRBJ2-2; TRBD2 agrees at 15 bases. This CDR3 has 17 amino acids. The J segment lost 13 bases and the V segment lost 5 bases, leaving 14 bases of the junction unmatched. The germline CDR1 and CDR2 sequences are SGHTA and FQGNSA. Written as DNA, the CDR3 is TGTGCCAGCAGCCCACCCGGACTAGCGGGAGGGTCGAGCGGGCTGTTTTTT. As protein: CASSPPGLAGGSSGLFF.

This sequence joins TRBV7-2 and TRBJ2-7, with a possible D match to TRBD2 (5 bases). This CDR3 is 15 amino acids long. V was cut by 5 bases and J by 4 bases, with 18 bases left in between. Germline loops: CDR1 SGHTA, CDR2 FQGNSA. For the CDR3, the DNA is TGTGCCAGCAGCACGCGGACTTCCCCTGATTACGAGCAGTACTTC. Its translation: CASSTRTSPDYEQYF.

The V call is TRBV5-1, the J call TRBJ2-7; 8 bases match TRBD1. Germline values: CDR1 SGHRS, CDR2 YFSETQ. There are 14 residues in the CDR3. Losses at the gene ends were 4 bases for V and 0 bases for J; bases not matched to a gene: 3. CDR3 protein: CASSPGTGSYEQYF. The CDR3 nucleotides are TGCGCCAGCAGCCCAGGGACAGGCTCCTACGAGCAGTACTTC.

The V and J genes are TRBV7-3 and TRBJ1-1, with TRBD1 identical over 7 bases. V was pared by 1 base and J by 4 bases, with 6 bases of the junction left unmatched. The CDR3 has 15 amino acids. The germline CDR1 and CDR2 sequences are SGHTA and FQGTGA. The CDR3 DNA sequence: TGTGCCAGCAGCTTAAGTTCACAGGGGATCACTGAAGCTTTCTTT. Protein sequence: CASSLSSQGITEAFF.

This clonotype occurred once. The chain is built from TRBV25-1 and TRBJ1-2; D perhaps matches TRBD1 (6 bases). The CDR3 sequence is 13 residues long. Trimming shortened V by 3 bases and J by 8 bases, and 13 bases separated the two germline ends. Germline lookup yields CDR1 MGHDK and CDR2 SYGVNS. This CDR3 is CASSEGGARGYTF. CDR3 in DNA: TGTGCCAGCAGTGAGGGGGGGGCTAGGGGCTACACCTTC.

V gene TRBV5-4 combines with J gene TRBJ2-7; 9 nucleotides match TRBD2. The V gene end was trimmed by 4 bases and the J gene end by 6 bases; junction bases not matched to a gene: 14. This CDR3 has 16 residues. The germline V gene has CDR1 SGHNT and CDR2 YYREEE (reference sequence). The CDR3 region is CASSRPLREGRIEQYF. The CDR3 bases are TGTGCCAGCAGCCGACCATTGCGGGAGGGCCGGATCGAGCAGTACTTC.

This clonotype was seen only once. The CDR3 reads CASSIKWQGAEQYF. CDR3 nucleotide sequence: TGTGCCAGTAGTATTAAGTGGCAGGGGGCCGAGCAGTACTTC. The rearrangement links TRBV19 to TRBJ2-7; 8 nucleotides line up with TRBD1. Germline assignment: CDR1 LNHDA and CDR2 SQIVND (reference sequence). J lost 6 bases, V lost 3 bases, and 7 bases had no gene match. CDR3 length: 14 amino acids.

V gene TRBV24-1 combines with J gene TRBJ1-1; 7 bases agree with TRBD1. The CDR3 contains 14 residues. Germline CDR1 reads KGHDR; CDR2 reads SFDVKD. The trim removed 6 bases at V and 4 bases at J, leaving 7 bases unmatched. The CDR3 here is CATSRGGPITEAFF. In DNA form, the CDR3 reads TGTGCCACCAGTCGAGGGGGCCCGATCACTGAAGCTTTCTTT.